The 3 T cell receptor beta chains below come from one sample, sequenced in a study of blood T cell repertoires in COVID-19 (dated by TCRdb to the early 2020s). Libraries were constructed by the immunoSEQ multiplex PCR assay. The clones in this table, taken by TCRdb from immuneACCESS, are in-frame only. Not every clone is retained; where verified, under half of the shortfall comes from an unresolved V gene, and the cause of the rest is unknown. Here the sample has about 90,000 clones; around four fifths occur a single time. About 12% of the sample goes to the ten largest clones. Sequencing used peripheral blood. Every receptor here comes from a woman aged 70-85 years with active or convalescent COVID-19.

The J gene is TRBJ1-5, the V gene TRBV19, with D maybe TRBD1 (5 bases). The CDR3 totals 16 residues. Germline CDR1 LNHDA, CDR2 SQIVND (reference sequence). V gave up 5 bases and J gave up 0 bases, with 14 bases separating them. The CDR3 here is CASSGTGTYSNQPQHF. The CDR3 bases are TGTGCCAGTAGTGGCACAGGAACTTATAGCAATCAGCCCCAGCATTTT.

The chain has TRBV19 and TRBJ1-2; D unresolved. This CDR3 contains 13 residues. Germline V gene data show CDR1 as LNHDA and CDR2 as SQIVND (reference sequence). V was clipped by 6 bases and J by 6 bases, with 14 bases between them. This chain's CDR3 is CASSPRRADGYTF. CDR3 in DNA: TGTGCCAGTAGCCCGAGGAGGGCGGATGGCTACACCTTC.

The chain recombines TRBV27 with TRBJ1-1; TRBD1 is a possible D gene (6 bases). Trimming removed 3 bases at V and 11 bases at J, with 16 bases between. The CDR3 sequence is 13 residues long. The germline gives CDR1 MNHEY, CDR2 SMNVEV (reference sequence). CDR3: CASSFWGGRDAFF. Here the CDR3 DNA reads TGTGCCAGCAGTTTCTGGGGGGGGCGCGACGCTTTCTTT.